This T cell receptor (beta chain) comes out of a study of blood T cells in healthy people across ages. Germline V gene data show CDR1 as MNHEY and CDR2 as SMNVEV (reference sequence). V was pared by 3 bases and J by 6 bases, with 6 bases between. There are 12 residues in the CDR3. A sample-barcoded 5' primer and a J-beta primer mix were used in a second PCR of about 7 to 12 cycles. Each single sample gave us at least 2.5 million CDR3-containing paired-end reads. TCRdb recomputed calls from the 5' RACE reads with MiXCR, one row per CDR3 protein. The data hold roughly 800,000 distinct CDR3 sequences, with just under 25% observed a single time. Another study also made use of these data, one on T cells of mothers and their children.

Sequencing input: blood. V gene TRBV27 combines with J gene TRBJ2-1; D not resolved. The origin of this receptor is a boy aged 10-17 years in good health. The DNA for the CDR3 is TGTGCCAGCAGTTTCTACGGCAATGAGCAGTTCTTC. This encodes CASSFYGNEQFF.